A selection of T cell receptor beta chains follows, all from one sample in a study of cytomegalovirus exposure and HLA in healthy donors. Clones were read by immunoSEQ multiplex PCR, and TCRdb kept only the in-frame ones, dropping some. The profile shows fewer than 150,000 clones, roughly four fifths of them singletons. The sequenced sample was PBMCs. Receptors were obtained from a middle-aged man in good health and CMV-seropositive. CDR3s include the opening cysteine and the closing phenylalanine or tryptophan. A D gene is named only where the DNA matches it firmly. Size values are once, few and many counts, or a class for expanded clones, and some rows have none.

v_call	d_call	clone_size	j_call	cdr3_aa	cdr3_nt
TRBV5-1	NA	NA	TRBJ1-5	CASSPESSSNQPQHF	TGCGCCAGCAGCCCGGAGAGCAGTAGCAATCAGCCCCAGCATTTT
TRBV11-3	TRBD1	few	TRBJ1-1	CASSPGGTEAFF	TGTGCCAGCAGCCCAGGGGGAACTGAAGCTTTCTTT
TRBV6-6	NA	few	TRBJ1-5	CASRNRDYSNQPQHF	TGTGCCAGCAGAAACAGGGATTATAGCAATCAGCCCCAGCATTTT
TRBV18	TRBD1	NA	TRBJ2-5	CASSLTQGEETQYF	TGTGCCAGCTCACTTACACAGGGGGAAGAGACCCAGTACTTC
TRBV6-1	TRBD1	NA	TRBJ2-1	CASNGWTGGHNEQFF	TGTGCCAGCAACGGTTGGACAGGCGGCCACAATGAGCAGTTCTTC
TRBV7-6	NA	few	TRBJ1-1	CASSSRVSNTEAFF	TGTGCCAGCAGCTCCAGGGTATCGAACACTGAAGCTTTCTTT
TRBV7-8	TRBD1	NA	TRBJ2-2	CASSLVQGPTGELFF	TGTGCCAGCAGCTTAGTACAGGGGCCCACCGGGGAGCTGTTTTTT
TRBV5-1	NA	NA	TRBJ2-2	CASSLGPGEGTGELFF	TGCGCCAGCAGCTTGGGTCCGGGAGAGGGCACCGGGGAGCTGTTTTTT
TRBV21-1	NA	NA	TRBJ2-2	CASRKTGSAGELFF	TGTGCCAGCCGCAAGACAGGGTCGGCCGGGGAGCTGTTTTTT
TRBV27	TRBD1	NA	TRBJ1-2	CASSFHRPGQDYGYTF	TGTGCCAGCAGTTTCCACCGCCCGGGACAGGACTATGGCTACACCTTC
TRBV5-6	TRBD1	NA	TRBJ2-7	CASSWGGTGGYEQYF	TGTGCCAGCAGCTGGGGCGGGACAGGGGGCTACGAGCAGTACTTC
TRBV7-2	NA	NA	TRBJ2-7	CASSLMRGSYEQYF	TGTGCCAGCAGCTTAATGCGGGGTTCCTACGAGCAGTACTTC
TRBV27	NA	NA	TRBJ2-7	CASSLGETYEQYF	TGTGCCAGCAGCTTAGGGGAGACCTACGAGCAGTACTTC
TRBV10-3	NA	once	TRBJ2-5	CAIGVPSEEVAQYF	TGTGCCATCGGGGTGCCCAGCGAGGAGGTGGCCCAGTACTTC
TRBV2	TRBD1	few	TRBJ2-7	CASSSNRGLNEQYF	TGTGCCAGCAGTTCGAACAGGGGGCTTAACGAGCAGTACTTC